This T cell receptor beta chain originates from a study of shared clonotypes between healthy human individuals. Findings of the study overall: Estimated richness values were generally larger in naive subsets than in memory subsets. When compared with the clonotypes that were shared by all four sorted-subset donors, the non-shared clonotypes turned out to have lower generation probabilities.

This clone has more than one count but fewer than ten. The antigen is not known. TCRdb's table, derived via immunoSEQ multiplex PCR, lists solely in-frame clones and lacks some. The repertoire holds roughly 1 million clones, 70% to 80% seen once, with nearly 1.5% in the top ten. Germline CDR1 SGHAT, CDR2 FQNNGV. There are 13 residues in the CDR3. V was clipped by 0 bases and J by 11 bases, with 13 bases between them. The rearrangement uses TRBV11-2 and TRBJ1-1; no clear D gene. The TCR sequence derives from a young man in good health. Sequencing was done on a sample of memory CD4+ T cells sorted from blood. Subset specified: CD45RA-negative fraction. The CDR3 here is CASSLDWAGKAFF. The DNA for the CDR3 is TGTGCCAGCAGCTTAGATTGGGCGGGGAAGGCTTTCTTT.